One TCR beta chain is described in this entry. The sample originates from a study of early T cells in non-severe SARS-CoV-2 infection. Study background: Bulk RNA taken from unsorted whole blood was sequenced, leaving chains unpaired.

Individual cDNA molecules received unique molecular identifiers. One entry per CDR3 protein results from TCRdb running MiXCR on the 5' RACE reads. This table has approximately 70,000 distinct CDR3 sequences, about 9.5% appearing once. This CDR3 is built from 16 residues. Per germline, CDR1 SGHRS and CDR2 YFSETQ. Trimming took off 0 bases at V and 2 bases at J, with 13 bases between the two ends. The chain employs TRBV5-1 and TRBJ2-3; possibly TRBD2 for D (6 bases). This sequence originates from an adult who was a healthcare worker with PCR-confirmed SARS-CoV-2 infection or an uninfected control (not recorded which). Sequenced material: whole blood, taken at baseline. CDR3 protein: CASSLGMEGNTDTQYF. CDR3 sequence (DNA): TGCGCCAGCAGCTTGGGAATGGAGGGGAACACAGATACGCAGTATTTT.